The entry below gives a single TCR beta chain sequence along with its context. This clone appeared a single time. Its antigen is still unknown. Base quality data are lacking; no much larger clone is found one base away. The donors were healthy, HIV-negative adults who had no recently reported acute infections or vaccinations. Every donor was a Caucasian adult residing in Nashville, Tennessee, USA. Magnetic negative selection was used to enrich CD4+ T cells, after which naive cells were positively selected on CD45RA and the negative fraction became the memory subset. Blood was obtained by leukapheresis, after which PBMCs were separated by Ficoll-Histopaque density gradient centrifugation and cryopreserved in liquid nitrogen vapor phase. Analytical flow cytometry was used to check the purity and quantity of each magnetically sorted T cell population. Each sorted fraction had its genomic DNA isolated and then quantified by UV absorbance on a Nanodrop 2000c.

The CDR3, from cysteine to phenylalanine, totals 13 residues. The retained sequence is limited to the CDR3, 39 bases, with the frame set at the first base. V is pared back by 2 bases and J by 1 base, with 5 bases lying between the germline termini. CDR1 LNHDA and CDR2 SQIVND were looked up in the germline V gene (reference sequence). This sample is part of a study of shared clonotypes between healthy human individuals (TCRdb year 2020). With regard to the full study: Two women and three men aged 18 to 49 years were included in the cohort. For each donor, three plates each were used for CD4 naive and CD4 memory, two plates were used for CD8 naive, and one plate was used for CD8 memory. The study deeply sequenced blood TCR repertoires of five healthy adults to estimate repertoire size and the extent of clonotype sharing between individuals. Libraries were prepared and TCR repertoires were sequenced by different laboratories using diverse techniques, in order to increase sequencing depth and limit assay-specific biases. Each donor's leukapheresis produced roughly between about 0.85 and 10 billion PBMCs.

TCR CDR3 regions were amplified from genomic DNA by multiplex PCR using the deep immunoSEQ assay. Extracted genomic DNA from each cell subset was distributed evenly across all wells of several immunoSEQ 96-well plates, and each plate was treated as a replicate. For sorted subsets, approximately 190 ng genomic DNA, equal to about 30,000 T cell genomes, was loaded into each replicate PCR. Purified libraries were measured with a Qubit 3.0 fluorometer, size-checked on a Bioanalyzer 2100, and measured again with the KAPA Library Quantification kit. Every immunoSEQ 96-well plate was sequenced on a separate single-read 150-cycle Illumina NextSeq 550 flow cell. Concerning the study's data processing: Because the immunoSEQ output included only junctional sequences and no quality scores, the filtering could not be the same as the filtering used for full-length reads. To assign V/J genes and CDR3, sequences were annotated using PyIR, a Python wrapper for IgBLAST v1.9, with IMGT germline references. Reads were removed for weak V/J assignments (E-value above 1e-6), missing CDR3, stop codons, out-of-frame junctions, or ambiguous translated residues. V3J clonotypes were defined as sequences sharing the same inferred V gene, J gene, and CDR3 amino acid sequence. To compute the percentage overlap between repertoires, the number of shared unique clonotypes was divided by the size of the smaller repertoire. Richness of each repertoire was evaluated using RTK rarefaction, the Chao1 estimator, and Recon v2.1 estimates of unobserved clonotypes. OLGA was used to compute generation probabilities for all TCRbeta clonotypes that the gDNA method yielded from several donors. This is the immuneACCESS table as TCRdb keeps it, with only in-frame sequences that have V and J called. A part of the clones is gone; compared with another copy, unresolved V genes explain less than half, and the rest is unexplained. V and J calls and clone size come straight from that table; D and trimming were deduced from the DNA. Within this sample are 2,500,000 or so clones, with around nine tenths of them counted one time only. Of the sample, roughly 0.15% is held by the ten largest clones.

What the work shows at the level of the full study, not this receptor alone: Because the study included a small number of donors, the genetic and exposure-history diversity represented was limited. When a few donors were compared, the shared fraction of clonotypes was roughly 5% for naive CD4, around 3.6% for naive CD8, 2% to 2.5% for memory CD4, and 0.4% for memory CD8. Rarefaction of sorted-subset datasets indicated incomplete sequencing despite the large sequencing depth. Estimated clonotype richness was generally larger for naive than for memory subsets. Sampling was restricted to blood, and TCR repertoires in tissues likely differ from the TCR repertoires found in blood. Compared with non-shared clonotypes, clonotypes shared by all four sorted-subset donors had higher generation probabilities. Based on pairwise subsampling, the degree of clonotype sharing among donors was expected to be affected by sequencing depth.

The chain is made from TRBV19 and TRBJ2-5, with the D gene call left open. The sequenced material came from naive CD4+ T cells sorted from blood. The sample's cell subset or site label, in plain terms: CD45RA+ positively selected. This clonotype was obtained from a man between 18 and 35 years old in good health. The CDR3 region has the sequence CASSIFPQETQYF. The bases are TGTGCCAGTAGTATATTCCCCCAAGAGACCCAGTACTTC.